This TCR beta chain was recorded in a study of OX40 agonist ivuxolimab in advanced cancers. Using immunoSEQ multiplex PCR, the repertoire was profiled, and TCRdb retains in-frame clones only, with some absent. The table records around 18,000 clones, just under 75% of them present only once. This CDR3 is built from 18 residues. Per germline, CDR1 SGHVS and CDR2 FNYEAQ. The trim removed 5 bases at V and 0 bases at J, leaving 7 bases unmatched. This clonotype was obtained from an adult with an advanced solid tumor such as melanoma, head and neck, liver or kidney cancer. The chain uses TRBV7-6 and TRBJ2-3; 14 bases fit TRBD2. The sequenced sample was CD4+ or CD8+ T cells sorted from blood, obtained in a trial of the OX40 agonist ivuxolimab. CDR3 sequence (DNA): TGTGCCAGCAGCCCCCGACTAGCGGGGGGGACAAGCACAGATACGCAGTATTTT. Translating it yields CASSPRLAGGTSTDTQYF.